This TCR beta chain originates from a study of cytomegalovirus exposure and HLA in healthy donors. Findings and limits, study-wide: Clonal expansion was found to be greater in HLA-associated TCR beta chains than in equally common others in a later analysis. For most TCR beta V segments, an earlier analysis put the productive rate at about 87% or about 30% of the time.

In the PCR, 60 Vbeta and 13 Jbeta primers were used. The repertoire was sequenced with immunoSEQ multiplex PCR; TCRdb's copy has only in-frame clones and lacks some. Altogether about 110,000 clones are present, roughly 80% being singletons, with the ten largest covering roughly 1.6%. This clone came up once. Its antigen is currently unknown. V shed 7 bases and J shed 0 bases, with 12 bases lying between them. The germline V gene has CDR1 MNHNS and CDR2 SASEGT. The CDR3 covers 15 residues. This receptor was taken from a man aged 50-59 years in good health and CMV-seronegative. Sequenced: PBMCs. V and J are TRBV6-1 and TRBJ2-2; D may be TRBD2 (5 bases). The CDR3 DNA sequence: TGTGCCAGCACGGAGGCGATCGCGAACACCGGGGAGCTGTTTTTT. Its translation is CASTEAIANTGELFF.